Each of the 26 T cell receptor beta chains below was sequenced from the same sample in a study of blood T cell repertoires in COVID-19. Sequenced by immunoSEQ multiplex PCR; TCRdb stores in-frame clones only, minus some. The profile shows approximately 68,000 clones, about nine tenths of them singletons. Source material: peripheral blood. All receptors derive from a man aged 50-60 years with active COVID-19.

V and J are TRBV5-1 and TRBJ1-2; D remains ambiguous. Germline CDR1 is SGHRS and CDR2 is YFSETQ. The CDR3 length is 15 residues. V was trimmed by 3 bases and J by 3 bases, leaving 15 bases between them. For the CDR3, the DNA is TGCGCCAGCAGCTCTAAAGCTTCCGGAGACTATGGCTACACCTTC. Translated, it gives CASSSKASGDYGYTF.

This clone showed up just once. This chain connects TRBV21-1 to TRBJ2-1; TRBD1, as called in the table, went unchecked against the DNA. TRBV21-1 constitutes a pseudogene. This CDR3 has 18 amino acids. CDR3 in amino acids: CASSSPLIRDRGCNEQFF. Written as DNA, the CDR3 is TGTGCCAGCAGCTCCCCCTTAATCCGGGACAGGGGTTGCAATGAGCAGTTCTTC.

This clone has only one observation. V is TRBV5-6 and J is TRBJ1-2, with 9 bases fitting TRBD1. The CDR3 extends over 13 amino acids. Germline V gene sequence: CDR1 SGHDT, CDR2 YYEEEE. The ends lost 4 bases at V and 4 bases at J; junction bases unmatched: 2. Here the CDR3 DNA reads TGTGCCAGCAGCCAGGACAGGGGCTATGGCTACACCTTC. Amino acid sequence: CASSQDRGYGYTF.

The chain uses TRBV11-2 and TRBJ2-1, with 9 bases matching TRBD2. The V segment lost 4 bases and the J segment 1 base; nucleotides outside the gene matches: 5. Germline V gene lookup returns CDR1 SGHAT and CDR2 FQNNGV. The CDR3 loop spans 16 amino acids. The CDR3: CASSYRSGGSYNEQFF. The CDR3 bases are TGTGCCAGCAGCTACCGTAGCGGGGGTTCCTACAATGAGCAGTTCTTC.

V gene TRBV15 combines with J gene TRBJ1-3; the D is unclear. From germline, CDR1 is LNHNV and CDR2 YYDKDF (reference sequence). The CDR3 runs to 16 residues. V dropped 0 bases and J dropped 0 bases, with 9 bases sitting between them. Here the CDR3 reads CATSRDSGSSGNTIYF. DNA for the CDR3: TGTGCCACCAGCAGAGATTCCGGGTCCTCTGGAAACACCATATATTTT. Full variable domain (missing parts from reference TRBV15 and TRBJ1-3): DAMVIQNPRYQVTQFGKPVTLSCSQTLNHNVMYWYQQKSSQAPKLLFHYYDKDFNNEADTPDNFQSRRPNTSFCFLDIRSPGLGDTAMYLCATSRDSGSSGNTIYFGEGSWLTVV.

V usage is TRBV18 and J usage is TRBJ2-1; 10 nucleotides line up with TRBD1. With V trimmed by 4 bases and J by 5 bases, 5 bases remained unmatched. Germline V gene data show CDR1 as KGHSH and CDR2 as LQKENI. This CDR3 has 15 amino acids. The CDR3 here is CASSRDRGPDNEQFF. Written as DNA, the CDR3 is TGTGCCAGCTCACGCGACAGGGGGCCCGACAATGAGCAGTTCTTC. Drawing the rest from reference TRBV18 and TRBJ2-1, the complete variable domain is NAGVMQNPRHLVRRRGQEARLRCSPMKGHSHVYWYRQLPEEGLKFMVYLQKENIIDESGMPKERFSAEFPKEGPSILRIQQVVRGDSAAYFCASSRDRGPDNEQFFGPGTRLTVL.

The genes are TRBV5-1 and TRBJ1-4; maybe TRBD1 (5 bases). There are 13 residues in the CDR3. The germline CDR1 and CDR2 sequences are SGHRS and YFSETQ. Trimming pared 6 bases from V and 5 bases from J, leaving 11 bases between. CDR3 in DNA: TGCGCCAGCACTCAGGGTACCAATGAAAAACTGTTTTTT. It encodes CASTQGTNEKLFF.

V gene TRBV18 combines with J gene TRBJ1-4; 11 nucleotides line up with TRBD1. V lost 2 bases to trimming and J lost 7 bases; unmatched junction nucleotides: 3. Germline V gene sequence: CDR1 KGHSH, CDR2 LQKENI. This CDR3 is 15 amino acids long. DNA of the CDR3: TGTGCCAGCTCACCAAGGACAGGGGGCTCTGAAAAACTGTTTTTT. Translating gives CASSPRTGGSEKLFF. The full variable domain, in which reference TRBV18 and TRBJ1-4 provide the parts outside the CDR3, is NAGVMQNPRHLVRRRGQEARLRCSPMKGHSHVYWYRQLPEEGLKFMVYLQKENIIDESGMPKERFSAEFPKEGPSILRIQQVVRGDSAAYFCASSPRTGGSEKLFFGSGTQLSVL.

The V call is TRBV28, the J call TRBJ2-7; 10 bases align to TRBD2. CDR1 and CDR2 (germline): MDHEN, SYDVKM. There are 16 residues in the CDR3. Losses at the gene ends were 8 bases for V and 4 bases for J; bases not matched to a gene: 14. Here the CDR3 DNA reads TGTGCCAGCTATCATCTGGGCCTAGCGGGGGAATACGAGCAGTACTTC. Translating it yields CASYHLGLAGEYEQYF.

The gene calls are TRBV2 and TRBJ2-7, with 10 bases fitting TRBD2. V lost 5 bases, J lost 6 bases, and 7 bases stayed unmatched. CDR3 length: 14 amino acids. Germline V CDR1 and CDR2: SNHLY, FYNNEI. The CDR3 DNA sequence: TGTGCCAGCAGTACAGCGGGGGGGTTCGCCGAGCAGTACTTC. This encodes CASSTAGGFAEQYF. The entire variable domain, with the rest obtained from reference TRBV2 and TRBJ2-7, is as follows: EPEVTQTPSHQVTQMGQEVILRCVPISNHLYFYWYRQILGQKVEFLVSFYNNEISEKSEIFDDQFSVERPDGSNFTLKIRSTKLEDSAMYFCASSTAGGFAEQYFGPGTRLTVT.

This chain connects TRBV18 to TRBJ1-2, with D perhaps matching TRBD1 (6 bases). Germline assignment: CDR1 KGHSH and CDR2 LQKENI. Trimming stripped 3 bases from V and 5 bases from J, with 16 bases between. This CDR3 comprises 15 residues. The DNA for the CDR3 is TGTGCCAGCTCACCCTCGGGGAAAGGGACATATGGCTACACCTTC. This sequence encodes CASSPSGKGTYGYTF.

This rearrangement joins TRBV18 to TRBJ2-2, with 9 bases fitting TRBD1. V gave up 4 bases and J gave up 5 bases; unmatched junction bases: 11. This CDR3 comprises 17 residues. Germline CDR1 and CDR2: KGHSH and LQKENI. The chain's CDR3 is CASSRNAVQGATGELFF. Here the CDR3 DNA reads TGTGCCAGCTCACGAAATGCGGTACAGGGGGCGACCGGGGAGCTGTTTTTT.

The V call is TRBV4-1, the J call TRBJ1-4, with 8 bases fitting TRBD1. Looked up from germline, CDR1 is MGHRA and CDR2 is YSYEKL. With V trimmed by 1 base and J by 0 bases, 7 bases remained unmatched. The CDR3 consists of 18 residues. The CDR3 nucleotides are TGCGCCAGCAGCCAAGGGCAGGGGGCACGCACAACTAATGAAAAACTGTTTTTT. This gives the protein CASSQGQGARTTNEKLFF.

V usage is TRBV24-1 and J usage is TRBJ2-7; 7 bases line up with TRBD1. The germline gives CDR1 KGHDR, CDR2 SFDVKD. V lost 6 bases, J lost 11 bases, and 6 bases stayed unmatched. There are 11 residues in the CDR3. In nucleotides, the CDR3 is TGTGCCACCAGTTTAGGGGGCGCTAAGTACTTC. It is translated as CATSLGGAKYF.

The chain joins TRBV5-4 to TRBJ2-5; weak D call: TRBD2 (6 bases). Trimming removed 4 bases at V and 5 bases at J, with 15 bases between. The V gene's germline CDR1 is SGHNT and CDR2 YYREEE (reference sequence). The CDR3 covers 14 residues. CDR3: CASSPGTGTETQYF. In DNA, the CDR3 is TGTGCCAGCAGCCCCGGGACTGGGACGGAGACCCAGTACTTC.

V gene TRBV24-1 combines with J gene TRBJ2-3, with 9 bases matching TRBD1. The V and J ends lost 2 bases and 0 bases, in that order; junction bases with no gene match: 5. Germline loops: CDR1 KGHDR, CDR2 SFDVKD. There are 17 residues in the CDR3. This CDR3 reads CATSDSYRGQSTDTQYF. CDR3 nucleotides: TGTGCCACCAGTGATTCCTACAGGGGGCAGAGCACAGATACGCAGTATTTT.

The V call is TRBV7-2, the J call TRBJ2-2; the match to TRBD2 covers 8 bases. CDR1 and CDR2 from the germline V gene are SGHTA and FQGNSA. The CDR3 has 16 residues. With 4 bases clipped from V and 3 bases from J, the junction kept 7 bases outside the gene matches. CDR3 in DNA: TGTGCCAGCAGCTCCCAACTAGCGGAATACACCGGGGAGCTGTTTTTT. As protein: CASSSQLAEYTGELFF.

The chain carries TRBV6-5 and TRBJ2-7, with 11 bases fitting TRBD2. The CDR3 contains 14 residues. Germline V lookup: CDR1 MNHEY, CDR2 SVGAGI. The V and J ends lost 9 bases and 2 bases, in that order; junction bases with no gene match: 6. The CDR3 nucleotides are TGTGCCAGTTCGCATAGCGGGAGGGCCTACGAGCAGTACTTC. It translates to CASSHSGRAYEQYF.

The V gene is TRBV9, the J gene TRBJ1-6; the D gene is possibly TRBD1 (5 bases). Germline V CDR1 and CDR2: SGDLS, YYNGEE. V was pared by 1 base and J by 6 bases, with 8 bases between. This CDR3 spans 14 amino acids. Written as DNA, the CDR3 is TGTGCCAGCAGCGTAAGACAGACTAATTCACCCCTCCACTTT. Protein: CASSVRQTNSPLHF.

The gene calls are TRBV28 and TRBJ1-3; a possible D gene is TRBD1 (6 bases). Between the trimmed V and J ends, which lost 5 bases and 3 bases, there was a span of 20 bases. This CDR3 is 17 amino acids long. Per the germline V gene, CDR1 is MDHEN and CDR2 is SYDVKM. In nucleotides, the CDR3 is TGTGCCAGCAGTCACGGGGGGGCCCGATTGAGTGGAAACACCATATATTTT. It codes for CASSHGGARLSGNTIYF.

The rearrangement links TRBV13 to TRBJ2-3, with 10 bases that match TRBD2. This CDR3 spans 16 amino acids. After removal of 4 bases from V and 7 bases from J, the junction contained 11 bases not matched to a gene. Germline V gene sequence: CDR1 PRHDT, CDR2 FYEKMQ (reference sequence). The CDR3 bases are TGTGCCAGCAGCTCGCAGCGGGAGGGCCGGGGTAATACGCAGTATTTT. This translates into CASSSQREGRGNTQYF.

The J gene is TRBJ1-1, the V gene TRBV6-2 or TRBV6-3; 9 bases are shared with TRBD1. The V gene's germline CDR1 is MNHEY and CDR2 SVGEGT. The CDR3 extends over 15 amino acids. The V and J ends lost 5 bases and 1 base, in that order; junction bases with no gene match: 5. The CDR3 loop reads CASSRRQGENTEAFF. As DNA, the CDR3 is TGTGCCAGCAGTCGAAGACAGGGGGAGAACACTGAAGCTTTCTTT.

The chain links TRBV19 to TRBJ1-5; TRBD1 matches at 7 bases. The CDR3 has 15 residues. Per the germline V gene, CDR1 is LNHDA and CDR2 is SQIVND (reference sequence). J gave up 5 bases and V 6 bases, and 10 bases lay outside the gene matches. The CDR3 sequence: CASSIWTGPDQPQHF. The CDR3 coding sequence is TGTGCCAGTAGCATATGGACAGGACCAGATCAGCCCCAGCATTTT.

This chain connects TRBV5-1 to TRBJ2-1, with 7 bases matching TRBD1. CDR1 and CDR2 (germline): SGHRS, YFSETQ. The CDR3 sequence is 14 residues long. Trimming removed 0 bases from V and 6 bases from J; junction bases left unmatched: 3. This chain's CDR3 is CASSLDRGSNEQFF. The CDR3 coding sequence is TGCGCCAGCAGCTTGGACAGGGGCAGCAATGAGCAGTTCTTC.

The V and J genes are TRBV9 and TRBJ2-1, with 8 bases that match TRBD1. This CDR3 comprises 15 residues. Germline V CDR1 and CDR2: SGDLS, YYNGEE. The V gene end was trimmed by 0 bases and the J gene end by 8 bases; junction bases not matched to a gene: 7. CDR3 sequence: CASSVGQGFSDEQFF. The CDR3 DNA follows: TGTGCCAGCAGCGTAGGACAGGGGTTTAGTGATGAGCAGTTCTTC.

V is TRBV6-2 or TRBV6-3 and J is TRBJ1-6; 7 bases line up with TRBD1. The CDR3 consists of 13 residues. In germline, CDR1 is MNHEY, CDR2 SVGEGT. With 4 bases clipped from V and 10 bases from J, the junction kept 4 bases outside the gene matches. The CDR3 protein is CASSSQGRSPLHF. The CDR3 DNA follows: TGTGCCAGCAGTTCACAGGGGAGGTCACCCCTCCACTTT.